Each of the 15 T cell receptor beta chains below was sequenced from the same sample in a study of CXCR3-negative and CXCR3-positive naive CD8 T cells. The TRB cDNA libraries were prepared by 5' RACE with UMI labels. TCRdb reprocessed the 5' RACE reads, with one entry per CDR3 protein and no DNA. Recorded here are about 150,000 distinct CDR3 sequences; the top ten clones represent 0.45% to 0.55%. Study-wide results and caveats: Researchers report that CXCR3-positive naive cells carry more hydrophobic TRB CDR3s than CXCR3-negative naive cells.

These receptors lack a known antigen. Sequenced input: naive CXCR3+ CD8+ T cells from blood. The subset denotes: CD45RO-CCR7+CD27+CD95- naive CD8+ T cells expressing CXCR3 (TNR3+). Source of these receptors: a human donor in good health. Some clones in this sample may be carry-over from other donors' samples.

V usage is TRBV5-1 and J usage is TRBJ2-1; TCRdb outputs TRBD2, but without DNA this stays unchecked. In germline, CDR1 is SGHRS, CDR2 YFSETQ. The CDR3 has 17 residues. The CDR3: CASSSEPGLAGTDEQFF.

V is TRBV5-1 and J is TRBJ1-2; TCRdb's D call, TRBD1, is unchecked because there is no DNA. The CDR3 runs to 14 residues. Germline assignment: CDR1 SGHRS and CDR2 YFSETQ. CDR3 region: CASSLTGVAYGYTF. The full variable domain, its missing parts supplied by reference TRBV5-1 and TRBJ1-2, is KAGVTQTPRYLIKTRGQQVTLSCSPISGHRSVSWYQQTPGQGLQFLFEYFSETQRNKGNFPGRFSGRQFSNSRSEMNVSTLELGDSALYLCASSLTGVAYGYTFGSGTRLTVV.

The genes are TRBV9 and TRBJ2-7; TCRdb's D gene call, TRBD2, goes unchecked for lack of DNA. Per the germline V gene, CDR1 is SGDLS and CDR2 is YYNGEE. The CDR3 covers 12 residues. The CDR3 protein is CASSVAGLEQYF.

The gene calls are TRBV7-9 and TRBJ1-2. The CDR3 is 15 residues long. CDR1 is SEHNR and CDR2 is FQNEAQ in the germline V gene (reference sequence). The CDR3 region is CASSRSVRRHYGYTF.

This rearrangement joins TRBV19 to TRBJ2-7; TCRdb names TRBD2, which stays unverified in the absence of DNA. This CDR3 region has 13 residues. The germline V gene encodes CDR1 LNHDA and CDR2 SQIVND (reference sequence). This CDR3 is CASSTLAAYEQYF.

The chain employs TRBV19 and TRBJ1-1. The CDR3 is made up of 12 amino acids. Germline V gene data show CDR1 as LNHDA and CDR2 as SQIVND (reference sequence). The chain's CDR3 is CASSIMDTEAFF.

The chain links TRBV6-2 or TRBV6-3 to TRBJ2-7; absent DNA, TCRdb's TRBD1 call cannot be checked. The CDR3 has 21 amino acids. Germline CDR1 reads MNHEY; CDR2 reads SVGEGT. This chain's CDR3 is CASSYSNEVTAGAESAYEQYF.

This chain connects TRBV29-1 to TRBJ2-3; TCRdb calls TRBD2, which cannot be checked without DNA. CDR3 length: 18 amino acids. CDR1 SQVTM and CDR2 ANQGSEA come from the germline V gene. CDR3 sequence: CSVEGFLAGDGIGDTQYF.

The chain uses TRBV20-1 and TRBJ2-1. CDR1 and CDR2 from the germline V gene are DFQATT and SNEGSKA (reference sequence). The CDR3 runs 16 residues. CDR3 region: CSARVSGGRAYNEQFF.

The rearrangement uses TRBV20-1 and TRBJ2-5; as DNA is missing, the TRBD2 call by TCRdb cannot be tested. Germline V gene lookup returns CDR1 DFQATT and CDR2 SNEGSKA (reference sequence). This CDR3 contains 16 residues. The CDR3 protein is CSAGRPGLAGHRAQYF.

This chain joins TRBV18 and TRBJ2-1; with no DNA, the TCRdb D assignment of TRBD2 cannot be verified. Germline assignment: CDR1 KGHSH and CDR2 LQKENI. The CDR3 has 13 residues. CDR3: CASSPLLEGEQFF.

CDR3 region: CASSLSRLLNTEAFF. The chain carries TRBV4-1 and TRBJ1-1. Germline V gene lookup returns CDR1 MGHRA and CDR2 YSYEKL. The CDR3 extends over 15 amino acids.

The chain links TRBV19 to TRBJ2-5; TCRdb lists TRBD2, though no DNA is available to test this call. The CDR3 is 15 residues long. Per the germline V gene, CDR1 is LNHDA and CDR2 is SQIVND (reference sequence). The CDR3 loop reads CASSIRTSGQETQYF.

The gene calls are TRBV6-5 and TRBJ1-2; TCRdb outputs TRBD1, but without DNA this stays unchecked. The CDR3 covers 17 residues. Germline V gene lookup returns CDR1 MNHEY and CDR2 SVGAGI. Here the CDR3 reads CASSYGVKGQGVYGYTF.

The genes are TRBV29-1 and TRBJ1-1. Germline loops: CDR1 SQVTM, CDR2 ANQGSEA. The CDR3 contains 12 residues. The CDR3 sequence is CSVDSGDTEAFF.